The present TCR beta chain was sequenced within a study of shared clonotypes between healthy human individuals. Every contributor of samples was a Caucasian grown-up residing in Nashville, Tennessee. This clone has a handful of counts. Per the study methods: Filtering differed, since immunoSEQ gave only junction sequences and no quality scores. The protocol was immunoSEQ multiplex PCR, while the TCRdb copy is restricted to in-frame clones and leaves out a portion. V and J calls and clone size come straight from that table; D and trimming were deduced from the DNA. The data contain 900,000 to 1,200,000 clones, approximately 78% of them seen just once; the ten biggest clones take up around 0.6%. V lost 7 bases and J lost 0, with 10 bases in between. The germline gives CDR1 SQVTM, CDR2 ANQGSEA. The CDR3 is 13 amino acids.

The chain couples TRBV29-1 to TRBJ2-1; D unclear. Specimen: memory CD4+ T cells from PBMCs. Subset of the sample: CD45RA-negative fraction. This clonotype originated in a man aged 18 to 29 in good health. Some clones in this sample may be carry-over from other donors' samples. The CDR3 DNA follows: TGCAGCGGTGCAGCGAACTCCTACAATGAGCAGTTCTTC. Protein product: CSGAANSYNEQFF.